This T cell receptor (beta chain) was sequenced for a study of cytomegalovirus exposure and HLA in healthy donors. This PCR relied on a set of 60 Vbeta primers and 13 Jbeta primers. The table came from immunoSEQ multiplex PCR; TCRdb's copy has only in-frame clones and leaves some out. This table has some 150,000 clones, about 74% appearing once. Overall study findings and caveats: Later on, an analysis tied 15,000 or so TCR beta sequences to HLA alleles at 0.05 false discovery rate. Reportedly, a later analysis found an Asian-associated ancestry cluster had fewer N-insertions than the roughly 700-donor mean. HLA restriction was apparent for most CMV-associated TCR beta chains in a later analysis. In most subjects, TCR beta sequences reportedly gave accurate predictions of HLA-A and HLA-B alleles.

The table lists this clone with a count of one. Its specificity is unknown. This CDR3 has 15 amino acids. V lost 0 bases, J lost 4 bases, and 5 bases stayed unmatched. Germline V gives CDR1 SGHRS, CDR2 YFSETQ. The chain has TRBV5-1 and TRBJ2-7; 9 nucleotides agree with TRBD1. The sequencing sample was made of PBMCs. The receptor was derived from a woman aged 40 to 50 in good health and CMV-seronegative. The CDR3 DNA reads TGCGCCAGCAGCTTGGGGGGGACAGGGCTTTACGAGCAGTACTTC. Encoded protein: CASSLGGTGLYEQYF.